The next 25 T cell receptor beta chains were all read from a single sample in a study of post-analysis software for immune sequencing data. Findings and limits, study-wide: Five or six TRBV segments, TRBV5-6, TRBV5-1 and TRBV20-1 among them, were found more frequent in patients than controls.

Prepared libraries of TCR beta cDNA carried unique molecular identifiers. TCRdb processed the PCR reads anew with MiXCR; each CDR3 protein has one entry. Seen here are hundreds of thousands of distinct CDR3 sequences, less than 35% observed once, and the top ten hold about 0.5%. Which antigens these TCRs recognize remains unknown. What was sequenced was blood. These receptors came from a girl between 5 and 17 years old with multiple sclerosis.

This clonotype showed up just a few times. The chain combines TRBV5-8 with TRBJ2-7, with D unresolved. Germline loops: CDR1 SGHTS, CDR2 YDEGEE. The CDR3 length is 15 residues. V was clipped by 0 bases and J by 4 bases, with 14 bases between them. CDR3 sequence (DNA): TGTGCCAGCAGCTTGGAGACACCAGTCCGTTACGAGCAGTACTTC. It yields the protein CASSLETPVRYEQYF.

The genes are TRBV29-1 and TRBJ1-2, with a possible D match to TRBD1 (6 bases). This CDR3 is 11 amino acids long. Trimming removed 7 bases at V and 4 bases at J, with 10 bases between. Germline V gene lookup returns CDR1 SQVTM and CDR2 ANQGSEA. CDR3 bases: TGCAGCGCCGCGGACAGCTATGGCTACACCTTC. This encodes CSAADSYGYTF.

The chain combines TRBV28 with TRBJ2-1; D is perhaps TRBD2 (5 bases). The CDR3 is 15 residues long. V was cut by 2 bases and J by 8 bases, with 16 bases left in between. Germline CDR1 reads MDHEN; CDR2 reads SYDVKM. The CDR3 DNA is TGTGCCAGCAGTTTAAGAGCGGAATCCGGGGATGAGCAGTTCTTC. This codes for CASSLRAESGDEQFF.

The chain is built from TRBV2 and TRBJ2-1; tentative D call: TRBD2 (6 bases). CDR3 length: 13 amino acids. Germline CDR1 SNHLY, CDR2 FYNNEI. The V and J ends lost 6 bases and 4 bases respectively, with 10 bases between them. For the CDR3, the DNA is TGTGCCAGCAGAGTAGCGGAGTACAATGAGCAGTTCTTC. Translation: CASRVAEYNEQFF.

The sample holds a few counts of this clonotype. This chain connects TRBV4-3 to TRBJ2-7; perhaps TRBD2 as D (5 bases). V was cut by 4 bases and J by 0 bases, with 13 bases left in between. Per the germline V gene, CDR1 is LGHNA and CDR2 is YSLEER. The CDR3 consists of 15 residues. CDR3 nucleotides: TGCGCCAGCAGCCGAATGTCGGGGAACTCCTACGAGCAGTACTTC. Its protein is CASSRMSGNSYEQYF.

This clonotype was counted a few times. The chain recombines TRBV10-3 with TRBJ2-7, with D unclear. Trimming left V 2 bases short and J 2 bases short, with 10 bases between. The CDR3 runs to 14 residues. The germline gives CDR1 ENHRY, CDR2 SYGVKD. CDR3 coding DNA: TGTGCCATCAGTGAGGCCGGGTCAGCCTACGAGCAGTACTTC. Translated, it gives CAISEAGSAYEQYF.

This clonotype turned up a few times. This rearrangement joins TRBV5-6 to TRBJ1-2; no clear D. The CDR3 has 12 amino acids. CDR1 and CDR2 (germline): SGHDT, YYEEEE. V was cut by 5 bases and J by 8 bases, with 13 bases left in between. The CDR3 DNA is TGTGCCAGCAGTTTATCGGGGAGAGGCTACACCTTC. Protein: CASSLSGRGYTF.

The chain uses TRBV10-3 and TRBJ2-5; D possibly corresponds to TRBD1 (6 bases). V gave up 6 bases and J gave up 1 base, with 15 bases separating them. CDR1 ENHRY and CDR2 SYGVKD come from the germline V gene. CDR3 length equals 15 residues. CDR3 sequence (DNA): TGTGCCATCAGGGACACAGGGTCCCCCCAAGAGACCCAGTACTTC. This gives the protein CAIRDTGSPQETQYF.

The rearrangement joins TRBV18 to TRBJ2-7, with 12 bases lining up with TRBD2. The CDR3 has 15 residues. Germline-derived CDR1 and CDR2 are KGHSH and LQKENI. J was trimmed by 6 bases and V by 2 bases; bases with no gene match: 5. The CDR3 spells CASSPGLAGLGEQYF. The CDR3 bases are TGTGCCAGCTCACCAGGACTAGCGGGACTAGGCGAGCAGTACTTC.

This clonotype was found many times. This sequence joins TRBV11-2 and TRBJ2-5; D uncertain. Trimming cost V 8 bases and J 5 bases, with 9 bases left between them. Looked up from germline, CDR1 is SGHAT and CDR2 is FQNNGV. The CDR3 is made up of 11 amino acids. The CDR3 is CASSYWETQYF. CDR3 sequence (DNA): TGTGCCAGCTCGTATTGGGAGACCCAGTACTTC. The full variable domain, its missing parts supplied by reference TRBV11-2 and TRBJ2-5, is EAGVAQSPRYKIIEKRQSVAFWCNPISGHATLYWYQQILGQGPKLLIQFQNNGVVDDSQLPKDRFSAERLKGVDSTLKIQPAKLEDSAVYLCASSYWETQYFGPGTRLLVL.

This clonotype occurred a few times. The rearrangement joins TRBV5-6 to TRBJ2-7; TRBD1 matches at 8 bases. The V segment lost 2 bases and the J segment 0 bases; nucleotides outside the gene matches: 4. The CDR3 is made up of 15 amino acids. CDR1 is SGHDT and CDR2 is YYEEEE in the germline V gene. DNA of the CDR3: TGTGCCAGCAGCTTACCGGGACAGGACTCCTACGAGCAGTACTTC. It is translated as CASSLPGQDSYEQYF.

This clonotype was seen only a few times. V usage is TRBV7-9 and J usage is TRBJ2-4, with D perhaps matching TRBD1 or TRBD2 (5 bases each). The J call may be in error: the DNA end matches TRBJ2-7 better. Looked up from germline, CDR1 is SEHNR and CDR2 is FQNEAQ (reference sequence). There are 13 residues in the CDR3. CDR3 in amino acids: CASSPRDDYEQYF. The DNA of the CDR3 is TGTGCCAGCAGCCCCCGGGACGACTACGAGCAGTACTTC.

The rearrangement links TRBV3-1 to TRBJ2-1; TRBD2 matches at 7 bases. V shed 1 base and J 9 bases; nucleotides not matched to a gene: 6. The CDR3 length is 14 residues. The V gene's germline CDR1 is LGHDT and CDR2 YNNKEL (reference sequence). In DNA form, the CDR3 reads TGTGCCAGCAGCCAAGGTATATGGGAGGGTGAGCAGTTCTTC. Protein: CASSQGIWEGEQFF.

The chain links TRBV3-1 to TRBJ2-5, with D perhaps TRBD2 (5 bases). Trimming removed 2 bases from V and 5 bases from J, with 15 bases in between. This CDR3 has 15 amino acids. Germline V gene data show CDR1 as LGHDT and CDR2 as YNNKEL (reference sequence). Written as DNA, the CDR3 is TGTGCCAGCAGCCAATTACAGTCAAGGGAGGAGACCCAGTACTTC. Translation: CASSQLQSREETQYF.

This clonotype was observed a handful of times. V usage is TRBV28 and J usage is TRBJ2-7, with 7 nucleotides matching TRBD2. This CDR3 region has 17 residues. V was pared by 6 bases and J by 4 bases, with 18 bases of the junction left unmatched. Germline CDR1 and CDR2: MDHEN and SYDVKM. The CDR3 protein is CASSTNEDFWGGYEQYF. CDR3 nucleotide sequence: TGTGCCAGCAGCACAAACGAGGACTTTTGGGGGGGATACGAGCAGTACTTC.

This rearrangement joins TRBV29-1 to TRBJ1-6, with 8 bases fitting TRBD1. V gave up 7 bases and J gave up 8 bases; unmatched junction bases: 10. Germline values: CDR1 SQVTM, CDR2 ANQGSEA. CDR3 length: 14 residues. CDR3 loop: CSGPGQVRHSPLHF. CDR3 nucleotide sequence: TGCAGCGGTCCGGGACAGGTCCGGCATTCACCCCTCCACTTT.

On this clonotype: This sequence may be a read error, since a much larger clone differs from it by one base. The chain carries TRBV4-1 and TRBJ2-1; 11 bases align to TRBD2. Germline CDR1 is MGHRA and CDR2 is YSYEKL. This CDR3 spans 18 amino acids. J lost 13 bases, V lost 4 bases, and 21 bases had no gene match. CDR3 DNA sequence: TGCGCCAGCAGCCGGATCAACCTAGGCCTAGCGGGAGGAGAGACCCAGTTCTTC. Its protein product is CASSRINLGLAGGETQFF.

The J gene is TRBJ2-5, the V gene TRBV20-1; D remains unclear. Germline-derived CDR1 and CDR2 are DFQATT and SNEGSKA (reference sequence). CDR3 size: 13 residues. Trimming left V 0 bases short and J 7 bases short, with 12 bases between. The CDR3 loop reads CSARDPGRLTQYF. The CDR3, as DNA: TGCAGTGCTAGAGATCCGGGTCGGCTGACCCAGTACTTC.

The rearrangement uses TRBV9 and TRBJ2-1; possibly TRBD2 for D (6 bases). Germline V CDR1 and CDR2: SGDLS, YYNGEE. Trimming pared 2 bases from V and 8 bases from J, leaving 14 bases between. The CDR3 covers 14 residues. The CDR3: CASSVLVGGHEQFF. The CDR3 DNA follows: TGTGCCAGCAGCGTTCTAGTAGGAGGGCATGAGCAGTTCTTC.

This clonotype was counted only a few times. This sequence joins TRBV7-9 and TRBJ2-4; D is ambiguous. The DNA matches TRBJ2-7 better at its end, which makes the J call doubtful. Per germline, CDR1 SEHNR and CDR2 FQNEAQ (reference sequence). This CDR3 comprises 13 residues. The DNA of the CDR3 is TGTGCCAGCAGCGATACGCCTCCATACGAGCAGTACTTC. Translation gives CASSDTPPYEQYF.

This rearrangement joins TRBV12-3 or TRBV12-4 to TRBJ2-3; no reliable D call. V lost 2 bases and J lost 0, with 6 bases in between. This CDR3 has 14 amino acids. CDR3 sequence: CASSLLRSTDTQYF. For the CDR3, the DNA is TGTGCCAGCAGTTTATTACGCAGCACAGATACGCAGTATTTT.

This sequence joins TRBV6-1 and TRBJ1-5, with D tentatively TRBD1 (5 bases). This CDR3 comprises 16 residues. Germline CDR1 reads MNHNS; CDR2 reads SASEGT. With 7 bases removed from V and 4 bases from J, the gap between germline ends came to 20 bases. The CDR3: CASTKPGGTGNQPQHF. DNA of the CDR3: TGTGCCAGCACCAAACCGGGTGGAACAGGTAATCAGCCCCAGCATTTT.

The chain employs TRBV7-6 and TRBJ2-2, with 10 nucleotides matching TRBD1. This CDR3 comprises 18 residues. The V gene end was trimmed by 5 bases and the J gene end by 6 bases; junction bases not matched to a gene: 15. Germline V lookup: CDR1 SGHVS, CDR2 FNYEAQ. In nucleotides, the CDR3 is TGTGCCAGCAGCCCACGTAACGACAGGGGGCCTTTGCCCGGGGAGCTGTTTTTT. It specifies CASSPRNDRGPLPGELFF.

This clonotype came up once. V is TRBV28 and J is TRBJ2-3; TRBD1 aligns across 9 bases. The CDR3 is 16 amino acids. Germline V gene data show CDR1 as MDHEN and CDR2 as SYDVKM. The V gene end was trimmed by 5 bases and the J gene end by 6 bases; junction bases not matched to a gene: 12. The CDR3 nucleotides read TGTGCCAGCAGTCCGAGACAGGGGGGTAGGGCGGATACGCAGTATTTT. This encodes CASSPRQGGRADTQYF.

This clonotype turned up a few times. The genes are TRBV5-1 and TRBJ2-5; no reliable D call. CDR3 length equals 12 residues. The V end lost 0 bases, the J end lost 5 bases, and 5 bases lay between the germline ends. CDR1 is SGHRS, CDR2 YFSETQ, per germline. As DNA, the CDR3 is TGCGCCAGCAGCTTGGAGATGGAGACCCAGTACTTC. Protein product: CASSLEMETQYF.